The 21 T cell receptor beta chains in this list originate from one sample, sequenced in a study of T cells in localized non-small cell lung cancer. Clones were read by immunoSEQ multiplex PCR, and TCRdb kept only the in-frame ones, dropping some. There are 25,000 to 30,000 clones in the sample; 92% occur only once, and roughly 4% lies in the top ten. The starting material was peripheral blood mononuclear cells, obtained before any cancer treatment. Receptors were obtained from a woman between 35 and 70 years old with stage III lung adenocarcinoma.

This clone has only a few counts. V and J are TRBV7-2 and TRBJ1-2; a weak D match, TRBD1 (6 bases). This CDR3 is 16 amino acids long. Germline V gene lookup returns CDR1 SGHTA and CDR2 FQGNSA. V lost 2 bases, J lost 0 bases, and 13 bases lay in between. CDR3 sequence (DNA): TGTGCCAGCAGCTTAAGCTTGGCAGGGGCTAACTATGGCTACACCTTC. It encodes CASSLSLAGANYGYTF.

This clone appeared once. This rearrangement joins TRBV29-1 to TRBJ2-7; TRBD2 aligns across 7 bases. Trimming cost V 3 bases and J 2 bases; bases outside gene matches: 7. The length of the CDR3 is 14 residues. CDR1 is SQVTM, CDR2 ANQGSEA, per germline. The chain's CDR3 is CSVEGREAPYEQYF. The CDR3 DNA sequence: TGCAGCGTTGAGGGGAGGGAGGCCCCCTACGAGCAGTACTTC.

The chain carries TRBV5-1 and TRBJ2-2; 8 bases match TRBD1. CDR3 size: 14 residues. Trimming at V came to 4 bases and at J to 3 bases, leaving 2 bases not matched to a gene. Germline V CDR1 and CDR2: SGHRS, YFSETQ. This CDR3 is CASSTGQDTGELFF. The CDR3, as DNA: TGCGCCAGCAGCACGGGACAGGACACCGGGGAGCTGTTTTTT.

This clone occurred once. The rearrangement uses TRBV30 and TRBJ2-1, with TRBD2 matching 14 bases. Germline V gives CDR1 GTSNPN, CDR2 SVGIG (reference sequence). J lost 5 bases, V lost 1 base, and 4 bases had no gene match. The CDR3 loop spans 16 amino acids. The CDR3 region is CAWSETSGGANNEQFF. Here the CDR3 DNA reads TGTGCCTGGAGTGAGACTAGCGGGGGGGCCAACAATGAGCAGTTCTTC.

V usage is TRBV6-5 and J usage is TRBJ1-1, with 7 bases fitting TRBD1. Trimming took 6 bases from V and 1 from J; bases not matched to a gene: 2. The CDR3 totals 13 residues. Germline V CDR1 and CDR2: MNHEY, SVGAGI. CDR3 sequence: CASRRQGNTEAFF. The CDR3 nucleotides are TGTGCCAGCAGACGACAGGGGAACACTGAAGCTTTCTTT.

This clone occurred once. V and J are TRBV7-8 and TRBJ2-7; 9 bases are a match to TRBD1. CDR1 and CDR2 (germline): SGHVS, FQNEAQ. V was pared by 0 bases and J by 5 bases, with 5 bases of the junction left unmatched. There are 15 residues in the CDR3. DNA for the CDR3: TGTGCCAGCAGCTTAGCATGGGACAGGGTCGACGAGCAGTACTTC. It codes for CASSLAWDRVDEQYF.

The CDR3 here is CASSASSGSQETQYF. DNA of the CDR3: TGTGCCAGCAGTGCCTCATCGGGATCCCAGGAGACCCAGTACTTC. The J gene is TRBJ2-5, the V gene TRBV6-1; TRBD2 might be the D (5 bases). Trimming cost V 4 bases and J 5 bases, with 17 bases left between them. Germline V lookup: CDR1 MNHNS, CDR2 SASEGT. The CDR3 extends over 15 amino acids.

This rearrangement joins TRBV5-8 to TRBJ1-1; D remains unclear. CDR1 SGHTS and CDR2 YDEGEE come from the germline V gene. V was clipped by 0 bases and J by 0 bases, with 6 bases between them. The CDR3 consists of 14 residues. The CDR3 region has the DNA TGTGCCAGCAGCTTGGCCTCAATGAACACTGAAGCTTTCTTT. Residues: CASSLASMNTEAFF. The whole variable domain, remainder taken from reference TRBV5-8 and TRBJ1-1, is EAGVTQSPTHLIKTRGQQATLRCSPISGHTSVYWYQQALGLGLQFLLWYDEGEERNRGNFPPRFSGRQFPNYSSELNVNALELEDSALYLCASSLASMNTEAFFGQGTRLTVV.

This chain links TRBV19 with TRBJ2-7; the match to TRBD1 covers 9 bases. CDR3 length: 19 residues. Germline V lookup: CDR1 LNHDA, CDR2 SQIVND (reference sequence). The trim removed 5 bases at V and 1 base at J, leaving 18 bases unmatched. In DNA, the CDR3 is TGTGCCAGTAGTCCAGCCGGGACAGGGACCAATTCTCCTTCCTACGAGCAGTACTTC. Translation gives CASSPAGTGTNSPSYEQYF.

The chain joins TRBV19 to TRBJ1-5; unclear D gene. Trimming took off 3 bases at V and 4 bases at J, with 7 bases between the two ends. The CDR3 length is 13 residues. Germline loops: CDR1 LNHDA, CDR2 SQIVND (reference sequence). As DNA, the CDR3 is TGTGCCAGTAGTATGGACGGTAATCAGCCCCAGCATTTT. Its protein is CASSMDGNQPQHF.

The V call is TRBV23-1, the J call TRBJ1-5; the D is unclear. TRBV23-1 is annotated as an ORF whose role is uncertain. The CDR3 length is 15 residues. Trimming took off 0 bases at V and 2 bases at J, with 8 bases between the two ends. CDR3 amino acids: CASSQSGKGNQPQHF. The CDR3 DNA sequence: TGCGCCAGCAGTCAATCTGGAAAGGGCAATCAGCCCCAGCATTTT.

This chain joins TRBV29-1 and TRBJ1-2; D is uncertain. Deletions cut 2 bases from V and 6 bases from J, with 19 bases between. There are 15 residues in the CDR3. The V gene's germline CDR1 is SQVTM and CDR2 ANQGSEA. The DNA for the CDR3 is TGCAGCGTTGAAACCCCCACGGAGGCGCCGGATGGCTACACCTTC. It encodes CSVETPTEAPDGYTF.

The rearrangement joins TRBV4-1 to TRBJ1-5; D call uncertain. V dropped 0 bases and J dropped 3 bases, with 12 bases sitting between them. Per germline, CDR1 MGHRA and CDR2 YSYEKL. The CDR3 is made up of 16 amino acids. The CDR3 region has the DNA TGCGCCAGCAGCCAAGATCCCGCCAGCATCAATCAGCCCCAGCATTTT. Encoded protein: CASSQDPASINQPQHF.

The V call is TRBV18, the J call TRBJ2-2; 8 bases are shared with TRBD1. Germline assignment: CDR1 KGHSH and CDR2 LQKENI. CDR3 length equals 16 residues. Trimming removed 0 bases from V and 1 base from J; junction bases left unmatched: 1. CDR3 region: CASSPPGTGNTGELFF. The CDR3, as DNA: TGTGCCAGCTCACCACCCGGGACAGGGAACACCGGGGAGCTGTTTTTT. The whole variable domain, remainder taken from reference TRBV18 and TRBJ2-2, is NAGVMQNPRHLVRRRGQEARLRCSPMKGHSHVYWYRQLPEEGLKFMVYLQKENIIDESGMPKERFSAEFPKEGPSILRIQQVVRGDSAAYFCASSPPGTGNTGELFFGEGSRLTVL.

The chain recombines TRBV5-1 with TRBJ2-6; D might be TRBD2 (7 bases). Germline lookup yields CDR1 SGHRS and CDR2 YFSETQ. The CDR3 covers 18 residues. Trimming removed 0 bases at V and 0 bases at J, with 13 bases between. CDR3 sequence: CASSLGGGGYSGANVLTF. In DNA, the CDR3 is TGCGCCAGCAGCTTGGGAGGCGGGGGCTACTCTGGGGCCAACGTCCTGACTTTC.

J is TRBJ1-1 and V is TRBV18; 7 bases agree with TRBD1. The germline gives CDR1 KGHSH, CDR2 LQKENI. CDR3 length: 15 residues. J was trimmed by 0 bases and V by 3 bases; bases with no gene match: 4. The DNA for the CDR3 is TGTGCCAGCTCACCCGGACAGGTCGTGAACACTGAAGCTTTCTTT. It codes for CASSPGQVVNTEAFF.

This clone was detected a few times. The rearrangement joins TRBV4-1 to TRBJ2-1, with D maybe TRBD2 (7 bases). This CDR3 is built from 14 residues. The V gene's germline CDR1 is MGHRA and CDR2 YSYEKL. Trimming shortened V by 2 bases and J by 8 bases, and 13 bases separated the two germline ends. CDR3 residues: CASSQRQAGDEQFF. In DNA, the CDR3 is TGCGCCAGCAGCCAAAGACAGGCGGGGGATGAGCAGTTCTTC.

V and J are TRBV30 and TRBJ2-7, with no clear D. The CDR3 contains 14 residues. CDR1 is GTSNPN and CDR2 is SVGIG in the germline V gene (reference sequence). Between the trimmed V and J ends, which lost 0 bases and 0 bases, there was a span of 9 bases. The CDR3 nucleotides are TGTGCCTGGAGTGTATTGGTCGACTCCTACGAGCAGTACTTC. This sequence encodes CAWSVLVDSYEQYF.

The chain recombines TRBV29-1 with TRBJ2-1; 8 bases match TRBD2. Germline V gives CDR1 SQVTM, CDR2 ANQGSEA. The CDR3 has 13 amino acids. The V segment lost 4 bases and the J segment 4 bases; nucleotides outside the gene matches: 3. The CDR3 sequence is CSVGSGSYNEQFF. The CDR3 region has the DNA TGCAGCGTTGGAAGCGGGAGTTACAATGAGCAGTTCTTC.

The gene calls are TRBV11-2 and TRBJ1-6, with D hard to call. Germline lookup yields CDR1 SGHAT and CDR2 FQNNGV. The V end lost 3 bases, the J end lost 7 bases, and 7 bases lay between the germline ends. The CDR3 has 13 amino acids. CDR3 DNA: TGTGCCAGCAGCTTTAGCAGCAATTCACCCCTCCACTTT. The encoded protein is CASSFSSNSPLHF. The complete variable domain, with remaining parts taken from reference TRBV11-2 and TRBJ1-6, reads EAGVAQSPRYKIIEKRQSVAFWCNPISGHATLYWYQQILGQGPKLLIQFQNNGVVDDSQLPKDRFSAERLKGVDSTLKIQPAKLEDSAVYLCASSFSSNSPLHFGNGTRLTVT.

The chain links TRBV10-3 to TRBJ2-7; 14 nucleotides align to TRBD2. Germline trimming cut 6 bases from V and 4 bases from J; bases unmatched to any gene: 5. This CDR3 has 15 amino acids. Germline lookup yields CDR1 ENHRY and CDR2 SYGVKD. The CDR3 protein is CAIRTGTSGSYEQYF. CDR3 bases: TGTGCCATCAGGACCGGGACTAGCGGGAGTTACGAGCAGTACTTC.